The entry that follows covers one T cell receptor beta chain sequence. Its antigen is still unknown. This sample is part of a study of T cell responses to AZD1222 COVID-19 vaccine. Regarding the study as a whole: Without day 14 samples, only post-peak T cell repertoires were studied. Most donors were white British, females outnumbered males, and clonal diversity was possibly underestimated. Spike-specific TCR breadth and depth went up after people got two AZD1222 doses. The study identified only five to seven AZD1222 recipients as seropositive at baseline.

TCRdb's table, derived via immunoSEQ multiplex PCR, lists solely in-frame clones and lacks some. The profile shows 120,000 to 150,000 clones, 80% to 90% of them singletons. In germline, CDR1 is LNHDA, CDR2 SQIVND (reference sequence). With 4 bases removed from V and 1 base from J, the gap between germline ends came to 16 bases. The CDR3 covers 16 residues. The TCR was taken from an adult in good health. The input for sequencing was peripheral blood, taken on day 0 of AZD1222 vaccination. The chain combines TRBV19 with TRBJ1-2; D is possibly TRBD1 (5 bases). The CDR3 DNA is TGTGCCAGTAGTAGTCGGGGACGGACCCTTAACTATGGCTACACCTTC. Translated, it gives CASSSRGRTLNYGYTF.